This is a list of T cell receptor beta chains from one sample in a study of patients and donors after allogeneic stem cell transplantation. TCRdb used MiXCR to reprocess the RT-PCR reads, holding one entry per CDR3 protein. The sample lists around 23,000 distinct CDR3 sequences, about 30% occurring once. Source material: blood, either unsorted or a sorted T cell fraction (not recorded which). The receptors were gathered from a human donor who was either an allogeneic HSCT recipient or a stem cell or donor lymphocyte infusion donor (not recorded which). It is not recorded whose cells these are; they may come from a transplant donor. The CDR3 runs from the conserved cysteine through the conserved F or W. A D gene is named only where the DNA matches it firmly. The size entry is marked missing in some rows and otherwise reads once, few, many or a size class.

d_call j_call v_call clone_size cdr3_nt cdr3_aa
. TRBJ1-1 TRBV6-2/TRBV6-3 . TGTGCCAGCAGTTACGCCAGGGGATGGACTGAAGCTTTCTTT CASSYARGWTEAFF
. TRBJ1-2 TRBV29-1 few TGCAGCGTTGCGGGGCGACTCTATGGCTACACCTTC CSVAGRLYGYTF
TRBD2 TRBJ2-1 TRBV5-1 . TGCGCCAGCAGTTCCTTAGCGGGGGAACACAATGAGCAGTTCTTC CASSSLAGEHNEQFF
TRBD2 TRBJ2-1 TRBV2 . TGTGCCAGCAGTGATCTGGGACTAGCGTACAATGAGCAGTTCTTC CASSDLGLAYNEQFF
. TRBJ1-4 TRBV28 few TGTGCCAGCGTTCGGGGCGGGAATGAAAAACTGTTTTTT CASVRGGNEKLFF
. TRBJ1-1 TRBV11-2 . TGTGCCAGTGGAGTCAGGCTTTCCACTGAAGCTTTCTTT CASGVRLSTEAFF
. TRBJ2-1 TRBV24-1 . TGTGCCACCAGCCCATGGGGACGGGATGAGCAGTTCTTC CATSPWGRDEQFF
TRBD1 TRBJ1-1 TRBV7-6 . TGTGCCAGCAGCTTAGCCGGCAGCAGGGGGACTGAAGCTTTCTTT CASSLAGSRGTEAFF
. TRBJ1-2 TRBV2 . TGTGCCAGCAGACAGATTTATGGCTACACCTTC CASRQIYGYTF
TRBD1 TRBJ1-2 TRBV5-1 many TGCGCCAGCAGCTTCGACAGGGCTGGCTACACCTTC CASSFDRAGYTF
TRBD2 TRBJ2-3 TRBV5-1 once TGCGCCAGCAGCTCGGGACTAGGGACAGATACGCAGTATTTT CASSSGLGTDTQYF
. TRBJ1-2 TRBV13 few TGTGCCAGCAGCTTGGGGGCCCACTATGGCTACACCTTC CASSLGAHYGYTF
. TRBJ1-6 TRBV5-1 . TGCGCCAGCAGCGACTCAGACAATTCACCCCTCCACTTT CASSDSDNSPLHF
. TRBJ1-6 TRBV5-1 few TGCGCCAGCAGCTTTACCTCTGACAGCCTGAAACTCCTCCACTTT CASSFTSDSLKLLHF
. TRBJ1-5 TRBV27 . TGTGCCAGCAGTTTAGGGGCCAGGTGGGGAGGAACCAATCAGCCCCAGCATTTT CASSLGARWGGTNQPQHF
. TRBJ1-3 TRBV6-1 . TGTGCCAGCATTCAGGGACGGAGCTCTGGAAACACCATATATTTT CASIQGRSSGNTIYF
TRBD1 TRBJ1-2 TRBV4-3 . TGCGCCAGCAGCCAAGACCAGGGACAGGGGTATGGCTGCACCTTC CASSQDQGQGYGCTF
TRBD1 TRBJ1-2 TRBV5-6 once TGTGCCAGCAGCCCGGGACAGGGCCTTTCTAACTATGGCTACACCTTC CASSPGQGLSNYGYTF
. TRBJ1-4 TRBV20-1 . TGCAGTGCAGAAGACAGGAGGGGTGAAAAACTGTTTTTT CSAEDRRGEKLFF
. TRBJ2-7 TRBV15 . TGTGCCACCAGCAGAGATCCTACGCCGATCCACTCCTACGAGCAGTACTTC CATSRDPTPIHSYEQYF
. TRBJ2-7 TRBV5-1 . TGCGCCAGCAGCCTGAGGGAAGGGGTACCCTACGAGCAGTACTTC CASSLREGVPYEQYF
. TRBJ2-3 TRBV7-9 . TGTGCCAGCAGCTTCTTCGACCCAACAGATACGCAGTATTTT CASSFFDPTDTQYF
. TRBJ1-2 TRBV5-6 . TGTGCCAGCAGCGCCTCAGGATATGGCTACACCTTC CASSASGYGYTF
. TRBJ1-6 TRBV12-3/TRBV12-4 . TGTGCCAGCAGTTTAGGGGGGCGGCATTCACCCCTCCACTTT CASSLGGRHSPLHF
. TRBJ1-1 TRBV6-5 many TGTGCCAGCACCAGAGGGGGGCAGACTGAAGCTTTCTTT CASTRGGQTEAFF
. TRBJ2-2 TRBV12-3/TRBV12-4 . TGTGCCAGCAGTTTTCTTAGGTGGAACACCGGGGAGCTGTTTTTT CASSFLRWNTGELFF
. TRBJ1-1 TRBV11-2 few TGTGCCAGCAGCTTTGTAGGGTTCATGAACACTGAAGCTTTCTTT CASSFVGFMNTEAFF
. TRBJ2-2 TRBV4-2 . TGTGCCAGCAGCCAAGGGGCTAGGGCGAACACCGGGGAGCTGTTTTTT CASSQGARANTGELFF
. TRBJ1-2 TRBV6-2/TRBV6-3 . TGTGCCAGCAGTTCCACCCGGGCCCCCGTCCATGGCTACACCTTC CASSSTRAPVHGYTF
TRBD1 TRBJ2-6 TRBV10-3 few TGTGCCATCAGCCTAAGGACAGGGGAGGACTCTGGGGCCAACGTCCTGACTTTC CAISLRTGEDSGANVLTF
. TRBJ2-2 TRBV12-3/TRBV12-4 . TGTGCCAGCAGTTTAGTCCCTAACACCGGGGAGCTGTTTTTT CASSLVPNTGELFF
. TRBJ2-5 TRBV27 . TGTGCCAGCAGTTTGATGCCCAAAGAGACCCAGTACTTC CASSLMPKETQYF
. TRBJ1-2 TRBV5-6 . TGTGCCAGCAGCCTTATCCAGGGAGGAGGCTACACCTTC CASSLIQGGGYTF
. TRBJ1-5 TRBV24-1 few TGTGCCACCAGTGAGCACAGGGTTGGGCAGCCCCAGCATTTT CATSEHRVGQPQHF
TRBD1 TRBJ1-2 TRBV7-8 . TGTGCCGGCAGCTTAGTTGGGACAGTCCCAGGGCATGGCTACACCTTC CAGSLVGTVPGHGYTF
TRBD1 TRBJ2-5 TRBV30 few TGTGCCTGGAGTTCGACAGGGTTGGAGACCCAGTACTTC CAWSSTGLETQYF
. TRBJ1-2 TRBV27 . TGTGCCAGCAGCCCGGGACACCTTAACTATGGCTACACCTTC CASSPGHLNYGYTF
. TRBJ2-4 TRBV5-5 few TGTGCCAGCAGGAAGATGGGAGATTTAGCCAAAAACATTCAGTACTTC CASRKMGDLAKNIQYF
. TRBJ1-2 TRBV10-3 few TGTGCCATCAGTGACAGCGTCAACTATGGCTACACCTTC CAISDSVNYGYTF
TRBD1 TRBJ1-4 TRBV7-6 . TGTGCCAGCAGCTTGTACGCCAGGGGGGACGAAAAACTGTTTTTT CASSLYARGDEKLFF
. TRBJ1-1 TRBV13 . TGTGCCAGCAGCACTTACGGGGGGGGCGATGGCACTGAAGCTTTCTTT CASSTYGGGDGTEAFF
TRBD2 TRBJ2-3 TRBV12-3/TRBV12-4 . TGTGCCAGCAGCTTTTCAGGCGGGGGGGCCGTTGGCACAGATACGCAGTATTTT CASSFSGGGAVGTDTQYF
. TRBJ1-2 TRBV6-5 once TGTGCCAGCAGTTACGGGTCGTACAGGGAATCCTATGGCTACACCTTC CASSYGSYRESYGYTF
. TRBJ1-2 TRBV4-2 . TGTGCCAGCAGCCAAGATAACGGGGGCTACACCTTC CASSQDNGGYTF
. TRBJ1-1 TRBV28 few TGTGCCAGCAGTCCTCAGGGTGGCAACACTGAAGCTTTCTTT CASSPQGGNTEAFF
. TRBJ1-5 TRBV3-1 . TGTGCCAGCAGCCAAGGGGGGCTCCCGACCAACCAGCCCCAGCATTTT CASSQGGLPTNQPQHF